This TCR beta chain was found in a study of T cells in Graves' hyperthyroidism and ophthalmopathy. Trimming shortened V by 3 bases and J by 9 bases, and 15 bases separated the two germline ends. This CDR3 region has 14 residues. CDR1 and CDR2 from the germline V gene are MNHEY and SVGAGI. Amplified regions were TCR beta CDR3 sequences from RNA transcripts. The HTBI set primed first-round TCR CDR3 RT-PCR. MiXCR was run by TCRdb on the multiplex PCR reads, yielding one entry per CDR3 protein. The data show 390,000 or so distinct CDR3 sequences, over 12% seen once. At least ten counts were recorded for this clonotype.

The origin of this receptor is a young man with Graves' ophthalmopathy. The V gene is TRBV6-5, the J gene TRBJ1-5; D call uncertain. Sample: blood. The DNA of the CDR3 is TGTGCCAGCAGTTATAGGCAGACCCCCCGGCCCCAGCATTTT. It is translated as CASSYRQTPRPQHF.